In its sample, the clone carrying this T cell receptor (beta chain) is medium-sized. Its cognate antigen is unknown. Measured with immunoSEQ multiplex PCR; TCRdb has only the in-frame clones, and not every one. Observed in the sample are 7,000 to 9,500 clones, none of them singletons. This entry comes from a study of T cells after posttransplantation cyclophosphamide. Study results and caveats: Donor-recipient repertoire similarity was low at 1-2 months, rising over year one.

Busulfan-fludarabine conditioning, marrow transplant, and cyclophosphamide on days +3 and +4 were administered. The CDR3 consists of 13 residues. Germline CDR1 reads SGHDT; CDR2 reads YYEEEE. Trimming stripped 0 bases from V and 5 bases from J, with 7 bases between. The sequencing used PBMCs, collected about 350 days after allogeneic stem cell transplant with posttransplant cyclophosphamide. The clonotype originates from a male patient aged 50 or older who received an allogeneic stem cell transplant from a related donor and was CMV-positive. Certain T cells may be donor cells from the graft. This rearrangement joins TRBV5-6 to TRBJ2-3; weak D call: TRBD1 (6 bases). CDR3 in amino acids: CASSLAGVDTQYF. The CDR3 coding sequence is TGTGCCAGCAGCTTGGCAGGGGTAGATACGCAGTATTTT.